This T cell receptor beta chain was observed in a study of PD-L1 blockade in urothelial cancer (dated by TCRdb to between 2016 and 2019). Study-wide context: Therapy was started at some point between 2013 and 2015 for all patients, and atezolizumab 1,200 mg was administered intravenously every 3 weeks. Twenty-five of 29 patients were males with bladder-origin urothelial cancer, and about 60% of the roughly 30 reported a prior smoking history. Patients had an ECOG performance status of 0 or 1 and had received between 0 and 3 prior chemotherapy regimens. Blood samples were analyzed at two time points: 3 weeks after treatment start (second dose) and 6 weeks after treatment start. Blood samples gave median yields of about 150,000 T cells and 82,636 unique TCRs, along with a median clonality of around 0.075. The study, an exploratory multi-omic analysis, examined somatic, immune and clinical correlates of response to PD-L1 blockade with atezolizumab in urothelial cancer. TCR sequencing covered pretreatment tumor samples and matched, serially collected peripheral blood taken before and after atezolizumab treatment. Durable clinical benefit was defined as a progression-free survival longer than 6 months, and TCR features were additionally tested against progression-free survival and overall survival. In the same patients, pretreatment tumors underwent whole exome sequencing and RNA sequencing in addition to TCR sequencing. Eight to ten patients achieved durable clinical benefit and 20 did not. Around 29 patients had pretreatment blood TCR-seq, roughly 25 had at least one posttreatment blood collection, and roughly 25 had tumor TCR-seq.

Including cysteine and phenylalanine, the CDR3 has 15 amino acids. Only the CDR3 DNA stays, 45 bases, in frame from base 1. CDR1 and CDR2 (SGHVS, FQNEAQ) derive from the germline V gene. V and J lose 2 bases and 5 bases, and a span of 12 bases separates them. Study-level results and caveats: Because the sample size was small (n of about 29) and many exploratory analyses were performed, the results are intended to be hypothesis-generating. A pretreatment peripheral blood TCR clonality below the median was linked to improved progression-free and overall survival. Among patients with durable benefit, tumor-associated TCR clones showed greater expansion in peripheral blood 3 weeks after treatment started (n of about 21, p = 0.022).

This clone was observed once. Its antigen has not been determined. One base away there is no much larger clone; base qualities are not given. Sample time point, as interpreted from the label and publication: pretreatment peripheral blood. The cohort included 25 to 30 patients with locally advanced or metastatic urothelial carcinoma who were treated at Memorial Sloan Kettering on a trial protocol. Peripheral blood mononuclear cells were collected pretreatment and during treatment, at between 1 and 8 total time points per patient. The Qiagen DNeasy Blood extraction kit was used to purify genomic DNA from total PBMCs and from tumor samples. PBMCs were collected pretreatment and during treatment, and were isolated and stored as previously described. Each PCR received spiked-in synthetic TCR analog templates so that absolute template abundance could be estimated from read counts. Using the immunoSEQ assay, TCRbeta CDR3 regions were amplified from genomic DNA with bias-controlled V and J gene primers. Sequencing of rearranged TCRbeta segments was done at approximately 20X coverage. The authors' pipeline ran thus. Sequencing errors were corrected by clustering and CDR3s were annotated against IMGT to assign V, D and J genes. Out-of-frame and stop-codon sequences were excluded, and only productive TCRbeta rearrangements were used in downstream analyses. Clonality was computed as one minus Shannon entropy normalized by the log of the number of unique productive sequences. Clones differing between time points or between blood and tumor were identified by Fisher's exact test with Benjamini-Hochberg correction at adjusted p below 0.01. TCRdb holds this immuneACCESS table with in-frame rearrangements only. Some clones are missing; in checked studies, unresolved V genes explain under half, and the rest has no known cause. V, J and clone size derive from that table, while D and trimming were established from the DNA sequence. The sample data list about 95,000 clones, and roughly 91% of these were observed just once. Roughly 2% of the sample is in the top ten clones.

The V and J genes are TRBV7-8 and TRBJ2-2; perhaps TRBD1 is the D gene, with 6 bases matching. This TCR derives from a man in his sixties with urothelial cancer. The starting material was PBMCs, obtained around atezolizumab (anti-PD-L1) treatment. The CDR3 has the sequence CASSLTGSRTGELFF. The nucleotide sequence is TGTGCCAGCAGCTTAACAGGGTCAAGGACCGGGGAGCTGTTTTTT.